A selection of T cell receptor beta chains follows, all from one sample in a study of chemoradiotherapy in HPV16-positive cancers. TCRdb's table, derived via immunoSEQ multiplex PCR, lists solely in-frame clones and lacks some. The sample lists approximately 27,000 clones, approximately 80% occurring once. Here the sequenced sample was blood, taken from a patient who underwent chemoradiotherapy. The receptors derive from a human donor with HPV-associated anogenital cancer. Each CDR3 is given with its conserved first and last residue. Each record gives: V gene, clone size, D gene, J gene, CDR3 protein, CDR3 DNA. D genes are given only for firm matches. Not every row has a clone size; where given, it reads once, few, many or a size class.

TRBV2	.	.	TRBJ2-5	CASSVDSKETQYF	TGTGCCAGCAGTGTGGACAGTAAAGAGACCCAGTACTTC
TRBV28	.	.	TRBJ2-2	CASSFFGDTSTGELFF	TGTGCCAGCAGTTTTTTCGGGGACACTTCCACCGGGGAGCTGTTTTTT
TRBV15	.	TRBD2	TRBJ2-3	CATSSPRGGGITDTQYF	TGTGCCACCAGCAGTCCTAGGGGCGGGGGGATCACAGATACGCAGTATTTT
TRBV11-2	.	TRBD2	TRBJ2-1	CASSLGTSGFKQFF	TGTGCCAGCAGCTTAGGGACTAGCGGGTTTAAGCAGTTCTTC
TRBV7-8	.	TRBD2	TRBJ2-2	CASSSPSGGNAGELFF	TGTGCCAGCAGCTCACCTAGCGGGGGGAACGCCGGGGAGCTGTTTTTT
TRBV5-1	.	.	TRBJ1-2	CASSRDPQGGGGYTF	TGCGCCAGCAGCCGGGACCCTCAGGGTGGTGGTGGCTACACCTTC
TRBV7-7	.	TRBD1	TRBJ1-3	CASSLGTGTGNTIYF	TGTGCCAGCAGCTTGGGGACAGGTACTGGAAACACCATATATTTT
TRBV30	few	.	TRBJ1-1	CAWMLGPWNTEAFF	TGTGCCTGGATGTTGGGACCCTGGAACACTGAAGCTTTCTTT
TRBV29-1	.	.	TRBJ1-3	CSVDLGGAGNTIYF	TGCAGCGTTGATTTGGGAGGGGCTGGAAACACCATATATTTT
TRBV5-6	once	TRBD2	TRBJ2-5	CASSLWGTSGGEETQYF	TGTGCCAGCAGCTTGTGGGGAACTAGCGGGGGTGAGGAGACCCAGTACTTC
TRBV6-5	.	.	TRBJ2-7	CASSYSVGQGTGEQYF	TGTGCCAGCAGTTACTCGGTCGGGCAGGGAACGGGCGAGCAGTACTTC
TRBV30	once	TRBD1	TRBJ1-2	CAWMDRGYGYTF	TGTGCCTGGATGGACAGGGGCTATGGCTACACCTTC
TRBV27	.	.	TRBJ1-4	CASSQTPGPTNEKLFF	TGTGCCAGCAGTCAAACACCGGGACCTACTAATGAAAAACTGTTTTTT
TRBV19	.	TRBD1	TRBJ1-5	CASTMGQGLGNQPQHF	TGTGCCAGTACTATGGGACAGGGTTTGGGCAATCAGCCCCAGCATTTT
TRBV7-8	.	.	TRBJ2-1	CASGLVYNEQFF	TGTGCCAGCGGCTTGGTCTACAATGAGCAGTTCTTC
TRBV6-1	.	.	TRBJ1-5	CASMQGVVQPQHF	TGTGCCAGCATGCAAGGAGTGGTCCAGCCCCAGCATTTT
TRBV19	few	.	TRBJ1-1	CASSIGPIVRGAFF	TGTGCCAGTAGTATAGGCCCGATAGTGCGAGGGGCTTTCTTT
TRBV11-2	.	.	TRBJ1-6	CASSPPRSPPLHF	TGTGCCAGCAGCCCCCCTCGAAGTCCACCCCTCCACTTT
TRBV4-2	.	TRBD2	TRBJ2-6	CASSPGGAGSGANVLTF	TGTGCCAGCAGCCCCGGGGGGGCCGGTTCTGGGGCCAACGTCCTGACTTTC
TRBV5-1	.	TRBD1	TRBJ2-5	CASSLGLGQGEETQYF	TGCGCCAGCAGCTTGGGTCTAGGACAGGGGGAAGAGACCCAGTACTTC
TRBV7-9	few	.	TRBJ1-2	CASSLNSAADYGYTF	TGTGCCAGCAGCTTAAACTCAGCGGCCGACTATGGCTACACCTTC
TRBV6-1	once	.	TRBJ1-1	CASTRSMNTEAFF	TGTGCCAGCACCCGGTCCATGAACACTGAAGCTTTCTTT
TRBV28	.	.	TRBJ1-1	CASSLGVNTEAFF	TGTGCCAGCAGTTTAGGGGTGAACACTGAAGCTTTCTTT
TRBV9	.	.	TRBJ1-2	CASSPTQGHYGYTF	TGTGCCAGCAGCCCGACCCAGGGCCACTATGGCTACACCTTC
TRBV18	.	.	TRBJ2-2	CASERDRTTGELFF	TGTGCCAGCGAACGAGACAGGACGACCGGGGAGCTGTTTTTT
TRBV2	.	.	TRBJ2-3	CASGTQYF	TGTGCCAGCGGTACGCAGTATTTT
TRBV2	.	.	TRBJ2-5	CASSGGEKETQYF	TGTGCCAGCAGTGGGGGCGAGAAAGAGACCCAGTACTTC
TRBV7-9	.	.	TRBJ2-3	CASSSSSTDTQYF	TGTGCCAGCAGCTCGAGCAGCACAGATACGCAGTATTTT
TRBV6-6	.	.	TRBJ1-2	CASSGGFDYGYTF	TGTGCCAGCTCGGGGGGTTTCGACTATGGCTACACCTTC
TRBV7-6	.	TRBD1	TRBJ2-5	CASSSRGSETQYF	TGTGCCAGCAGCTCCAGGGGGTCGGAGACCCAGTACTTC
TRBV12-2	.	.	TRBJ1-1	CASRLRYSGDTGGAFF	TGTGCAAGTCGCTTGAGGTATTCAGGGGATACCGGTGGAGCTTTCTTT
TRBV5-1	.	TRBD1	TRBJ1-6	CASSLGGTGGNSPLHF	TGCGCCAGCAGCCTAGGGGGGACAGGGGGTAATTCACCCCTCCACTTT
TRBV4-2	.	TRBD2	TRBJ2-1	CASSQVLAGAQVHEQFF	TGTGCCAGCAGCCAAGTGCTAGCGGGGGCCCAGGTGCATGAGCAGTTCTTC
TRBV19	.	.	TRBJ2-5	CASSITPRETQYF	TGTGCCAGTAGTATAACCCCTAGGGAGACCCAGTACTTC
TRBV5-6	.	.	TRBJ2-3	CASSLPTPASTDTQYF	TGTGCCAGCAGCTTGCCAACCCCAGCCAGCACAGATACGCAGTATTTT
TRBV10-3	.	TRBD1	TRBJ1-5	CAIGQGVENQPQHF	TGTGCCATCGGGCAGGGGGTAGAGAATCAGCCCCAGCATTTT
TRBV27	.	.	TRBJ1-4	CASSLFSYRVTNEKLFF	TGTGCCAGCAGTTTATTTTCATACAGGGTAACTAATGAAAAACTGTTTTTT
TRBV29-1	.	.	TRBJ1-1	CSVGMRGMNTEAFF	TGCAGCGTTGGAATGAGAGGAATGAACACTGAAGCTTTCTTT
TRBV7-8	.	TRBD1	TRBJ1-4	CASSLVRGGLNEKLFF	TGTGCCAGCAGCTTAGTTCGAGGGGGCCTGAATGAAAAACTGTTTTTT
TRBV5-6	.	TRBD1	TRBJ2-2	CASSLPSGQGRTGELFF	TGTGCCAGCAGCCTACCCTCGGGACAGGGGAGGACCGGGGAGCTGTTTTTT
TRBV18	.	.	TRBJ1-1	CASSPQQNTEAFF	TGTGCCAGCTCACCTCAACAGAACACTGAAGCTTTCTTT
TRBV4-2	.	.	TRBJ1-2	CASSQVTVGGGYGYTF	TGTGCCAGCAGCCAAGTGACGGTTGGAGGGGGCTATGGCTACACCTTC
TRBV5-4	.	.	TRBJ1-2	CASSLVGEVGYTF	TGTGCCAGCAGCTTGGTGGGGGAAGTGGGCTACACCTTC
TRBV25-1	.	.	TRBJ1-6	CASKTDVGSPLHF	TGTGCCAGCAAGACCGATGTGGGTTCACCCCTCCACTTT
TRBV7-2	.	.	TRBJ1-4	CASSLGRLEKLFF	TGTGCCAGCAGCTTAGGGCGCCTTGAAAAACTGTTTTTT
TRBV6-1	.	TRBD1	TRBJ1-5	CASSAAGTGAQPQHF	TGTGCCAGCAGTGCAGCCGGGACAGGGGCCCAGCCCCAGCATTTT
TRBV9	.	.	TRBJ2-1	CASSVMGLNEQFF	TGTGCCAGCAGCGTTATGGGGTTAAATGAGCAGTTCTTC
TRBV2	.	.	TRBJ1-2	CASSEVVGLGYTF	TGTGCCAGCAGTGAAGTCGTGGGGTTAGGCTACACCTTC
TRBV5-8	.	.	TRBJ1-3	CASSLGIGTENTIYF	TGTGCCAGCAGCTTGGGGATCGGGACTGAAAACACCATATATTTT
TRBV29-1	once	.	TRBJ2-3	CSVELDNTQYF	TGCAGCGTTGAGCTTGACAATACGCAGTATTTT